Included here is one TCR beta chain sequence, with context. This entry is derived from a study of response to subunit inactivated influenza vaccine. The CDR3 spans 14 residues. With 3 bases removed from V and 3 bases from J, the gap between germline ends came to 9 bases. A single record per CDR3 protein comes from TCRdb applying MiXCR to the RT-PCR reads. Among hundreds of thousands of distinct CDR3 sequences listed, 20% to 25% were seen once. The chain is built from TRBV12-3 or TRBV12-4 and TRBJ1-5; D not certain. The material was PBMCs from blood, obtained about 20 months after vaccination. This TCR was sampled from a man between 50 and 69 years old who received an inactivated influenza vaccine. The CDR3 here is CASSLDGYNQPQHF. DNA for the CDR3: TGTGCCAGCAGTTTGGATGGGTACAATCAGCCCCAGCATTTT.